The 5 T cell receptor beta chains presented below share a single source sample, sequenced in a study of technical replicates of blood from a few donors (dated by TCRdb to the late 2010s). The library was prepared using the immunoSEQ multiplex PCR assay. Drawn from immuneACCESS, this table holds only the in-frame rearrangements with V and J called that TCRdb kept. Clones are partly lost; checked studies trace under half to an unresolved V gene and leave the rest unexplained. The sample records roughly 80,000 clones, less than 95% of which are singletons. Jointly, the top ten make up about 0.4% of the sample. The sample comprised T cells isolated from PBMCs. The origin of the receptors is a human donor in good health.

This clone occurred once. Other nucleotide sequences from this sample produce the same CDR3. The rearrangement joins TRBV9 to TRBJ2-5; no firm D call. Trimming took off 2 bases at V and 5 bases at J, with 10 bases between the two ends. Looked up from germline, CDR1 is SGDLS and CDR2 is YYNGEE. The CDR3 is 13 residues long. The CDR3 DNA reads as TGTGCCAGCAGCGTTGGTGTTCGGGAGACCCAGTACTTC. The encoded protein is CASSVGVRETQYF. Supplemented by reference TRBV9 and TRBJ2-5, the full variable domain reads DSGVTQTPKHLITATGQRVTLRCSPRSGDLSVYWYQQSLDQGLQFLIQYYNGEERAKGNILERFSAQQFPDLHSELNLSSLELGDSALYFCASSVGVRETQYFGPGTRLLVL.

The chain links TRBV5-1 to TRBJ2-5; D remains unclear. The CDR3 has 14 residues. Germline V gene sequence: CDR1 SGHRS, CDR2 YFSETQ. V lost 4 bases and J 2 bases, leaving 12 bases between the germline ends. The CDR3 region is CASSLGSAQETQYF. CDR3 bases: TGCGCCAGCAGCCTGGGGTCAGCGCAAGAGACCCAGTACTTC.

The chain recombines TRBV9 with TRBJ2-1; D unclear. The length of the CDR3 is 13 residues. Per germline, CDR1 SGDLS and CDR2 YYNGEE. The V gene lost 2 bases and the J gene lost 3 bases, with 6 bases spanning the gap. DNA of the CDR3: TGTGCCAGCAGCGTCCCAGGCTACAATGAGCAGTTCTTC. This translates into CASSVPGYNEQFF.

The CDR3 sequence is CASSGRGDGYTF. The CDR3 DNA is TGTGCCAGCAGTGGCAGGGGGGATGGCTACACCTTC. The chain has TRBV2 and TRBJ1-2; 7 bases fit TRBD1. Germline trimming cut 4 bases from V and 6 bases from J; bases unmatched to any gene: 2. The CDR3 runs to 12 residues. Germline CDR1 SNHLY, CDR2 FYNNEI.

V and J are TRBV10-2 and TRBJ2-2, with 11 bases aligning to TRBD2. V shed 3 bases, J shed 0 bases, and the junction held 3 bases outside the gene matches. Per the germline V gene, CDR1 is WSHSY and CDR2 is SAAADI. The CDR3 is made up of 17 amino acids. The CDR3: CASSELAGVPNTGELFF. The CDR3 DNA sequence: TGCGCCAGCAGTGAACTAGCGGGAGTCCCGAACACCGGGGAGCTGTTTTTT.